This T cell receptor beta chain was identified during a study of blood T cell repertoires in COVID-19. Study context: PBMCs, B-cell-depleted T cells, or T cells provided the cDNA or gDNA that made up the material.

Cohort placement rested on clinical history that participants reported themselves. All recovered Cohort 3 donors got two negative PCRs, got clearance, or saw symptom resolution. With 0 bases clipped from V and 0 bases from J, the junction kept 2 bases outside the gene matches. Germline-derived CDR1 and CDR2 are SGDLS and YYNGEE. This CDR3 is 15 amino acids long. This table comes from immunoSEQ multiplex PCR, and its TCRdb copy is limited to in-frame clones, with some not included. Among more than 300,000 clones listed, 86% were seen once. The rearrangement joins TRBV9 to TRBJ2-7; TRBD2 agrees at 8 bases. This TCR came from a woman under 30 who had recovered from COVID-19. Sequenced sample: PBMCs or T cells enriched from blood (not recorded which). CDR3 sequence reads: CASSVGREASYEQYF. In DNA form, the CDR3 reads TGTGCCAGCAGCGTAGGGCGGGAGGCCTCCTACGAGCAGTACTTC. Full variable domain (outside the CDR3, taken from reference TRBV9 and TRBJ2-7): DSGVTQTPKHLITATGQRVTLRCSPRSGDLSVYWYQQSLDQGLQFLIQYYNGEERAKGNILERFSAQQFPDLHSELNLSSLELGDSALYFCASSVGREASYEQYFGPGTRLTVT.